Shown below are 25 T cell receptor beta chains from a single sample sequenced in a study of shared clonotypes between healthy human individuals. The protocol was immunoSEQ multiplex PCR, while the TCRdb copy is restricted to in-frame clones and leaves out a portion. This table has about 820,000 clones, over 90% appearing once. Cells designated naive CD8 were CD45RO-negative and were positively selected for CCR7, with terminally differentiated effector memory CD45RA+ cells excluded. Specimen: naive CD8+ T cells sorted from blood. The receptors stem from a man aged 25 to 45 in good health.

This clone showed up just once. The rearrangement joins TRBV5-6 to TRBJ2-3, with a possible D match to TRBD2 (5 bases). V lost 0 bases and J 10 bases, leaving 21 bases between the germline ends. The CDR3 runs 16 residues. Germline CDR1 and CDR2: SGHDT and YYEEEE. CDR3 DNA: TGTGCCAGCAGCTTGGCCAATTGGGGAAAGGAGGTGGCGCAGTATTTT. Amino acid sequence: CASSLANWGKEVAQYF.

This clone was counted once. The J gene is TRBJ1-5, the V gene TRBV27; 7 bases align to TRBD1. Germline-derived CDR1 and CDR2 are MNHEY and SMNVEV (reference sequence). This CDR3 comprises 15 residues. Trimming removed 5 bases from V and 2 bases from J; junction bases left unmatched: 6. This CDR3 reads CASSRTGVGNQPQHF. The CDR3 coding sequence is TGTGCCAGCAGTAGAACAGGGGTCGGCAATCAGCCCCAGCATTTT.

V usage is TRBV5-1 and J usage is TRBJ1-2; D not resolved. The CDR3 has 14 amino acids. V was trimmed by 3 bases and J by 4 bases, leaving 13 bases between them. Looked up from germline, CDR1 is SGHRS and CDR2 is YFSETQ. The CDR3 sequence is CASSSEWEPYGYTF. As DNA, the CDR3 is TGCGCCAGCAGCTCGGAGTGGGAACCCTATGGCTACACCTTC.

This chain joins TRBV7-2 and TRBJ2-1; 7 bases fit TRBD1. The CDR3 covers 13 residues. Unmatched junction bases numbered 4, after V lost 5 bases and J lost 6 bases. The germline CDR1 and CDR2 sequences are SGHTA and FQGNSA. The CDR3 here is CASSLGQINEQFF. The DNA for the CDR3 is TGTGCCAGCAGCCTGGGACAGATCAATGAGCAGTTCTTC.

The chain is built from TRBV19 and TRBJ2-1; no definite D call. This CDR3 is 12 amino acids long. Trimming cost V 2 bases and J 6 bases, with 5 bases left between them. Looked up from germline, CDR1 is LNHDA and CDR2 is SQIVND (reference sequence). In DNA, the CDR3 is TGTGCCAGTAGTATACCCTCCAATGAGCAGTTCTTC. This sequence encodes CASSIPSNEQFF.

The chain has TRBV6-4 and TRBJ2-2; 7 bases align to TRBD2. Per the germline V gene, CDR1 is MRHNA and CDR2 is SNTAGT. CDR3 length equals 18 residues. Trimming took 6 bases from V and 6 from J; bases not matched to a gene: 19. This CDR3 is CASRSARLRASGPGELFF. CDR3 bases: TGTGCCAGCAGGTCAGCGCGCCTAAGGGCTAGCGGTCCCGGGGAGCTGTTTTTT.

CDR3 DNA sequence: TGCGCCAGCAGTGAGGGCGGGAGGAGATACGAGCAGTACTTC. Protein product: CASSEGGRRYEQYF. J is TRBJ2-7 and V is TRBV5-1, with 8 bases that match TRBD2. Germline V gene lookup returns CDR1 SGHRS and CDR2 YFSETQ. Trimming cost V 5 bases and J 4 bases; bases outside gene matches: 8. CDR3 size: 14 residues.

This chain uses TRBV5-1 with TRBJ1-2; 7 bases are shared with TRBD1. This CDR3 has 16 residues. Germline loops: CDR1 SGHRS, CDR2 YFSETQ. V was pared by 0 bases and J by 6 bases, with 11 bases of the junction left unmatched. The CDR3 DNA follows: TGCGCCAGCAGCTTGGAATTTGGCAGGGGGTTCGATGGCTACACCTTC. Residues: CASSLEFGRGFDGYTF.

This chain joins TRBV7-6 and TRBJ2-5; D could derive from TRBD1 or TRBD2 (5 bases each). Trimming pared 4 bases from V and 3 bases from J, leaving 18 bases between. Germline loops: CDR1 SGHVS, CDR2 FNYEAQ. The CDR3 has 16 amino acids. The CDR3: CASSSVGTVIEETQYF. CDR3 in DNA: TGTGCCAGCAGCTCAGTGGGGACGGTTATCGAAGAGACCCAGTACTTC.

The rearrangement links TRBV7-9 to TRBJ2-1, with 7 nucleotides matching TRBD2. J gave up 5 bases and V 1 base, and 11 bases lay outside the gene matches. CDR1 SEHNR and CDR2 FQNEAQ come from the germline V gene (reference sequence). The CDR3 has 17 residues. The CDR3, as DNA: TGTGCCAGCAGCTTAGTTTCCGGGGGAGGGCCCAACAATGAGCAGTTCTTC. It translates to CASSLVSGGGPNNEQFF.

The CDR3 DNA is TGTGCCAGCATTCGGATGTTGCCGGGACTAGCGGGTGGAGGCCACAATGAGCAGTTCTTC. Protein sequence: CASIRMLPGLAGGGHNEQFF. This rearrangement joins TRBV27 to TRBJ2-1, with 12 bases fitting TRBD2. This CDR3 is 20 amino acids long. Per the germline V gene, CDR1 is MNHEY and CDR2 is SMNVEV (reference sequence). Trimming removed 7 bases from V and 5 bases from J; junction bases left unmatched: 21.

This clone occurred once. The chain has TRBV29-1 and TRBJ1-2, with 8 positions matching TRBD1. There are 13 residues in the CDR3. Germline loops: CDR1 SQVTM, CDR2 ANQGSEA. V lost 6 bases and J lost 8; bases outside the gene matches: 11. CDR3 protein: CSVPFRGQEGYTF. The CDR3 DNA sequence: TGCAGCGTCCCATTCAGGGGGCAGGAAGGCTACACCTTC.

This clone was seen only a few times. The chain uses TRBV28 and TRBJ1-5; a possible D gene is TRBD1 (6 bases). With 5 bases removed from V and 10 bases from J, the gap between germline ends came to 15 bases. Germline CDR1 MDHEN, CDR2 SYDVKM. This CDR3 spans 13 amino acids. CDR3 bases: TGTGCCAGCAGTCCCGCTGAGGGGGGTCCCCAGCATTTT. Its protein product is CASSPAEGGPQHF.

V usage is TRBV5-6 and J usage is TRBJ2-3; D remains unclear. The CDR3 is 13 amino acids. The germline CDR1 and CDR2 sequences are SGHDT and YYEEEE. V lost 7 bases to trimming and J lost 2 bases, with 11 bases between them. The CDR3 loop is CASGGTATDTQYF. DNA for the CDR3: TGTGCCAGCGGCGGAACTGCCACAGATACGCAGTATTTT.

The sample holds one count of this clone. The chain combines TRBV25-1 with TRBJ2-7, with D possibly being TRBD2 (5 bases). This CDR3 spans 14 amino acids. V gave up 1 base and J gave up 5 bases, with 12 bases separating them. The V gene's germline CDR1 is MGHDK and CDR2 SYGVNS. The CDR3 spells CASSEWEQAHEQYF. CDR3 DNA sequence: TGTGCCAGCAGTGAATGGGAGCAGGCCCACGAGCAGTACTTC.

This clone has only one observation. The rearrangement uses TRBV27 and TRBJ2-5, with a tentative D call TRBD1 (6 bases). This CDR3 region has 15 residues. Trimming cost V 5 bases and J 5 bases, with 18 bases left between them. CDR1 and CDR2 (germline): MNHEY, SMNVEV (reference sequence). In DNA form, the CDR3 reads TGTGCCAGCAGTCCCCTGTCCAGGGGTGTCGAGACCCAGTACTTC. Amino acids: CASSPLSRGVETQYF.

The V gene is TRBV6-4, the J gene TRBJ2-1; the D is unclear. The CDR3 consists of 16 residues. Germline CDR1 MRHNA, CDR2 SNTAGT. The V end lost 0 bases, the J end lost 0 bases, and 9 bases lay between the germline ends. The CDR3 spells CASSDSLTSSYNEQFF. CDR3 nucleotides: TGTGCCAGCAGTGACTCTTTGACCTCCTCCTACAATGAGCAGTTCTTC.

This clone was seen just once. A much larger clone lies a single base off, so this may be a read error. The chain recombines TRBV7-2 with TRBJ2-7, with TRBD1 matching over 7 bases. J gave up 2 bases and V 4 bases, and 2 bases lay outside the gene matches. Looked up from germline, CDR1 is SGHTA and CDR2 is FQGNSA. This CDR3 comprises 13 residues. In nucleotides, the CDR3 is TGTGCCAGCAGCTCGGGACAGACCTACGAGCAGTACTTC. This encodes CASSSGQTYEQYF.

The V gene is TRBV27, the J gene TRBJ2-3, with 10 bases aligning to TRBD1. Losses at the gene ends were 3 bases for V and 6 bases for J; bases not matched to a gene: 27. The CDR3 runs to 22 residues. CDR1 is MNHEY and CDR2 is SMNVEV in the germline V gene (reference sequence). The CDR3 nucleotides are TGTGCCAGCAGTTTGGGGACAGGGGTTTCTCAGGCGGTGGGAGGGCCCTATGATACGCAGTATTTT. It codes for CASSLGTGVSQAVGGPYDTQYF.

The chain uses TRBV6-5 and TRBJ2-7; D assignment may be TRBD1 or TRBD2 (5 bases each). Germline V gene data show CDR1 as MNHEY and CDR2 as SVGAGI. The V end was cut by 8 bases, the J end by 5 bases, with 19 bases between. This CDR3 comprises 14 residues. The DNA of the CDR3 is TGTGCCAGCGGAACACCGGGACCCGCGGACGAGCAGTACTTC. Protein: CASGTPGPADEQYF.

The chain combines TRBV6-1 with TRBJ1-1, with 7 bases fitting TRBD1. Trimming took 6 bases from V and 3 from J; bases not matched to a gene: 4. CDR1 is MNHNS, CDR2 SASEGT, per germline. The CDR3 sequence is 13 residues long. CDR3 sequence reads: CASRNRGDTEAFF. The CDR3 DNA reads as TGTGCCAGCAGAAACAGGGGTGACACTGAAGCTTTCTTT.

The CDR3 sequence: CASSLARDRGFSEQYF. The CDR3 bases are TGTGCCAGCAGCTTAGCTAGGGACAGGGGCTTTTCCGAGCAGTACTTC. The chain recombines TRBV7-9 with TRBJ2-7, with TRBD1 matching over 10 bases. The CDR3 loop spans 16 amino acids. The V segment lost 0 bases and the J segment 6 bases; nucleotides outside the gene matches: 8. CDR1 is SEHNR and CDR2 is FQNEAQ in the germline V gene (reference sequence).

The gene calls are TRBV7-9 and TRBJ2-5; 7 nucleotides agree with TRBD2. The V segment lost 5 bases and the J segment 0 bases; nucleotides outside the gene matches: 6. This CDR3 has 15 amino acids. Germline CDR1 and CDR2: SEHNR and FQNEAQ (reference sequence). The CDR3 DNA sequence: TGTGCCAGCAGCGCCGACCTAGCGGACCAAGAGACCCAGTACTTC. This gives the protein CASSADLADQETQYF.

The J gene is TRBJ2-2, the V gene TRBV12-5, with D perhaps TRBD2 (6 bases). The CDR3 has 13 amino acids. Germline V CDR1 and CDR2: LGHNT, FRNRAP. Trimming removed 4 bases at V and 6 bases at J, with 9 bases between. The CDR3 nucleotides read TGTGCTAGTGGTTCCGGGAGCGCCGGGGAGCTGTTTTTT. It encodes CASGSGSAGELFF.

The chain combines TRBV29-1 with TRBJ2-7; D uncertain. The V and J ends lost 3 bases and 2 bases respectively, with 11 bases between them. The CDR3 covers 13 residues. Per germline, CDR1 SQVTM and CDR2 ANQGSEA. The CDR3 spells CSVEYPGTYEQYF. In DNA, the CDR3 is TGCAGCGTTGAGTACCCGGGCACCTACGAGCAGTACTTC.